A single sample is the source of the 10 T cell receptor beta chains below, sequenced in a study of T-cell reconstitution after alpha-beta-depleted transplantation in children. It was with unique molecular identifiers that the TCRbeta library was prepared. TCRdb re-called the PCR reads with MiXCR, one entry per CDR3 protein. The sample consists of approximately 230,000 distinct CDR3 sequences, roughly a quarter of them appearing once. The sample consisted of PBMCs, mostly from graft donor cells, taken 360 days after TCRalphabeta/CD19-depleted stem cell transplant. These receptor sequences come from a female patient aged 2-9 years who had a stem cell transplant for congenital amegakaryocytic thrombocytopenia, so the T cells may come from the graft donor.

V gene TRBV5-1 combines with J gene TRBJ2-2; 8 bases align to TRBD2. The CDR3 has 19 amino acids. The germline V gene encodes CDR1 SGHRS and CDR2 YFSETQ. The junction had 18 bases not matched to a gene; V was cut back by 4 bases and J by 4 bases. In DNA, the CDR3 is TGCGCCAGCAGCCTAAGACCCAAAACTAGCGGAGGGTTCACCGGGGAGCTGTTTTTT. Translation: CASSLRPKTSGGFTGELFF.

This clonotype was observed a few times. The rearrangement uses TRBV15 and TRBJ2-7, with 13 bases fitting TRBD2. The V and J ends lost 1 base and 6 bases, in that order; junction bases with no gene match: 6. Germline assignment: CDR1 LNHNV and CDR2 YYDKDF (reference sequence). The CDR3 consists of 16 residues. Here the CDR3 DNA reads TGTGCCACCAGCAGAGGCGGGACTAGCGGGGCCGGCGAGCAGTACTTC. Translating it yields CATSRGGTSGAGEQYF.

The chain combines TRBV28 with TRBJ2-3, with TRBD2 identical over 8 bases. The J segment lost 0 bases and the V segment lost 4 bases, leaving 9 bases of the junction unmatched. Looked up from germline, CDR1 is MDHEN and CDR2 is SYDVKM. The CDR3 contains 17 residues. For the CDR3, the DNA is TGTGCCAGCAGTTCCGGGAGGGGATTTCTGAGCACAGATACGCAGTATTTT. Translation: CASSSGRGFLSTDTQYF.

The chain uses TRBV7-8 and TRBJ2-1, with D possibly being TRBD2 (6 bases). This CDR3 contains 18 residues. CDR1 SGHVS and CDR2 FQNEAQ come from the germline V gene. Trimming took 4 bases from V and 8 from J, leaving 27 bases between them. CDR3 loop: CASSSWWFSGSGSDEQFF. Here the CDR3 DNA reads TGTGCCAGCAGCTCCTGGTGGTTTAGCGGTTCTGGGTCCGATGAGCAGTTCTTC. The full variable domain, its missing parts supplied by reference TRBV7-8 and TRBJ2-1, is GAGVSQSPRYKVAKRGQDVALRCDPISGHVSLFWYQQALGQGPEFLTYFQNEAQLDKSGLPSDRFFAERPEGSVSTLKIQRTQQEDSAVYLCASSSWWFSGSGSDEQFFGPGTRLTVL.

This clonotype has more than one count but fewer than ten. This chain uses TRBV19 with TRBJ1-5, with D unresolved. V dropped 3 bases and J dropped 5 bases, with 5 bases sitting between them. CDR3 length equals 12 residues. Germline V gene data show CDR1 as LNHDA and CDR2 as SQIVND (reference sequence). CDR3 amino acids: CASSIWDQPQHF. Here the CDR3 DNA reads TGTGCCAGTAGTATTTGGGATCAGCCCCAGCATTTT.

This clonotype has just a few counts. The genes are TRBV5-1 and TRBJ2-4; D is unclear. From germline, CDR1 is SGHRS and CDR2 YFSETQ. The V gene lost 2 bases and the J gene lost 5 bases, with 8 bases spanning the gap. There are 13 residues in the CDR3. CDR3 amino acids: CASSFSLQNIQYF. Here the CDR3 DNA reads TGCGCCAGCAGCTTCTCACTACAAAACATTCAGTACTTC.

This clonotype was counted at least ten times. This sequence joins TRBV24-1 and TRBJ2-1; weak D call: TRBD1 (6 bases). The CDR3 runs 16 residues. The V gene's germline CDR1 is KGHDR and CDR2 SFDVKD. Between the trimmed V and J ends, which lost 3 bases and 4 bases, there was a span of 15 bases. The CDR3 DNA follows: TGTGCCACCAGTGATCGACAGGTATTCGAATACAATGAGCAGTTCTTC. This translates into CATSDRQVFEYNEQFF.

The V and J genes are TRBV20-1 and TRBJ2-1, with 9 bases matching TRBD1. Germline V gene lookup returns CDR1 DFQATT and CDR2 SNEGSKA (reference sequence). The J segment lost 5 bases and the V segment lost 5 bases, leaving 10 bases of the junction unmatched. The CDR3 runs to 15 residues. CDR3 region: CSAWPTGGRDNEQFF. Written as DNA, the CDR3 is TGCAGTGCTTGGCCGACAGGGGGAAGGGACAATGAGCAGTTCTTC.

V and J are TRBV5-1 and TRBJ2-5, with 11 nucleotides matching TRBD2. J gave up 0 bases and V 4 bases, and 5 bases lay outside the gene matches. The germline V gene has CDR1 SGHRS and CDR2 YFSETQ. This CDR3 has 16 residues. The CDR3 here is CASSASTSGNQETQYF. The CDR3 bases are TGCGCCAGCAGCGCATCGACTAGCGGGAACCAAGAGACCCAGTACTTC.

This clonotype was observed a handful of times. This chain uses TRBV20-1 with TRBJ2-3, with 7 nucleotides matching TRBD2. The CDR3 has 14 residues. Germline V gene lookup returns CDR1 DFQATT and CDR2 SNEGSKA (reference sequence). With V trimmed by 6 bases and J by 2 bases, 8 bases remained unmatched. The CDR3, as DNA: TGCAGTGCGGAGCCAGCGGGGTACACAGATACGCAGTATTTT. It translates to CSAEPAGYTDTQYF.